The present T cell receptor beta chain was sequenced within a study of T cells in Graves' hyperthyroidism and ophthalmopathy. The length of the CDR3 is 17 residues. The germline V gene has CDR1 ENHRY and CDR2 SYGVKD. This clonotype was seen repeatedly, ten times or more. A read error may account for a junction end that differs from germline. RNA transcripts yielded amplified TCR beta CDR3 regions. The HTBI set primed first-round TCR CDR3 RT-PCR. Using its own MiXCR run on the multiplex PCR reads, TCRdb lists one record per CDR3 protein. Of some 570,000 distinct CDR3 sequences in the sample, 14% were seen once.

The sequencing sample was made of blood. The gene calls are TRBV10-3 and TRBJ1-2; 8 nucleotides agree with TRBD1. The TCR comes from a woman under 30 with Graves' ophthalmopathy. This CDR3 is CAISARGTGPLGNGYTF. CDR3 nucleotide sequence: TGTGCCATCAGTGCCAGAGGGACAGGCCCACTTGGGAATGGTTACACCTTC.